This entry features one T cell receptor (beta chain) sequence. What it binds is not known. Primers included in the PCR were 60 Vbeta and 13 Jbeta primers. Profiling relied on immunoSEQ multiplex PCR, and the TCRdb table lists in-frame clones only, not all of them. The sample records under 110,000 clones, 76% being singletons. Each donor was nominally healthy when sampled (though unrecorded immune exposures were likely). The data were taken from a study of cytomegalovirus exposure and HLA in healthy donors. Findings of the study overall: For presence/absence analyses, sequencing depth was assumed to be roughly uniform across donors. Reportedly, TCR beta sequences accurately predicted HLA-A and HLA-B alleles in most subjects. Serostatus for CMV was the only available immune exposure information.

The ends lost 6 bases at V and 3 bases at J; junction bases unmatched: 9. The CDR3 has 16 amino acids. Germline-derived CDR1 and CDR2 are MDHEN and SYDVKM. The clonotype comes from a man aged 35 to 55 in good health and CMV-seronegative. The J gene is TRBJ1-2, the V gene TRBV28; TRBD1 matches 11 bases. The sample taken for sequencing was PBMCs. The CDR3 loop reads CASRISEGQGDYGYTF. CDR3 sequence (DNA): TGTGCCAGCAGGATCTCTGAGGGACAGGGGGACTATGGCTACACCTTC.